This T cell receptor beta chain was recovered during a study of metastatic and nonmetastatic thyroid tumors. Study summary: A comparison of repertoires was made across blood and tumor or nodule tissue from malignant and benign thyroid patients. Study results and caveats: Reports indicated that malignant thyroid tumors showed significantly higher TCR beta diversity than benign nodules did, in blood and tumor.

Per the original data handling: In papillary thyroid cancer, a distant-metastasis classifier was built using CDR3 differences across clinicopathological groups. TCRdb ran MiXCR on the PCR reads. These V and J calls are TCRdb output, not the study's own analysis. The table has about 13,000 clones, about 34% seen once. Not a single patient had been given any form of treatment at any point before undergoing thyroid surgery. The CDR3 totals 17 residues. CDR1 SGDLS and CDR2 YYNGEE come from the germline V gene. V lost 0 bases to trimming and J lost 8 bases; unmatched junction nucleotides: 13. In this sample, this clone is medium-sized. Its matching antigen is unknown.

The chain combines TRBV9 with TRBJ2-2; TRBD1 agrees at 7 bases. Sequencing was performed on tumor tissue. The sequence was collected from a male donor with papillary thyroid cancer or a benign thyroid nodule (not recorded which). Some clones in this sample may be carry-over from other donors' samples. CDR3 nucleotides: TGTGCCAGCAGCGTAGAAGGGGGCGCGCTTCTAGCTGGGGAGCTGTTTTTT. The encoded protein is CASSVEGGALLAGELFF.